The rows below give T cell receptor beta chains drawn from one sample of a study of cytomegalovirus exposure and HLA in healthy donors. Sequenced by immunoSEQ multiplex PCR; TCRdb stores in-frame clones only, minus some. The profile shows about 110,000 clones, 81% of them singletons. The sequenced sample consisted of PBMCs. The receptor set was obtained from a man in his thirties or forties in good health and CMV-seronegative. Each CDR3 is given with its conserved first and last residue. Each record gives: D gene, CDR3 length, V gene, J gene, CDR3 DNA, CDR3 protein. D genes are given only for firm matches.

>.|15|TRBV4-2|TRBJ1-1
TGTGCCAGCAGCCTTGGGCCACAGGGATACACTGAAGCTTTCTTT
CASSLGPQGYTEAFF
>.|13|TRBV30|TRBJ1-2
TGTGCCTGGAGTCCGACTGTTAACTATGGCTACACCTTC
CAWSPTVNYGYTF
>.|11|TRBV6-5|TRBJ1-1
TGTGCCAGCAGTTGGGGGCCTGAAGCTTTCTTT
CASSWGPEAFF
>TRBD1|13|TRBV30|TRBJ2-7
TGTGCCTGTTCCACCGGGACAGCCTACGAGCAGTACTTC
CACSTGTAYEQYF
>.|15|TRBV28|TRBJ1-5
TGTGCCAGCAGTCCCTCCCGAGGGGGAAATCAGCCCCAGCATTTT
CASSPSRGGNQPQHF
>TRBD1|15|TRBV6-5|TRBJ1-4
TGTGCCAGCAGCAGCTCAGGGGGCGGAGGCGAAAAACTGTTTTTT
CASSSSGGGGEKLFF
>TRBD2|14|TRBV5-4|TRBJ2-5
TGTGCCAGCAGCCTCGGACTAGCGCGTGAGACCCAGTACTTC
CASSLGLARETQYF
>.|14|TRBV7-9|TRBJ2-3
TGTGCCAGCAGCTTTTCGGCGGGCCCAGATACGCAGTATTTT
CASSFSAGPDTQYF
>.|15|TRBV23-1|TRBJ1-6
TGCGCCAGCAGTCAATCGAGGCAGGGGAATTCACCCCTCCACTTT
CASSQSRQGNSPLHF
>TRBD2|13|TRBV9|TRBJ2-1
TGTGCCAGTGGGGAGGGCTCCTACAATGAGCAGTTCTTC
CASGEGSYNEQFF
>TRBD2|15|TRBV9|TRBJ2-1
TGTGCCAGCAGCGTAGGACTAGCGGAGAACAATGAGCAGTTCTTC
CASSVGLAENNEQFF
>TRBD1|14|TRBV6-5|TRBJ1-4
TGTGCCAGCAGATCGACAGGGTGGCTTGAAAAACTGTTTTTT
CASRSTGWLEKLFF
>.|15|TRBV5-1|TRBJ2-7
TGCGCCAGCAGGGACGGAGGGTGGAGTACCTACGAGCAGTACTTC
CASRDGGWSTYEQYF